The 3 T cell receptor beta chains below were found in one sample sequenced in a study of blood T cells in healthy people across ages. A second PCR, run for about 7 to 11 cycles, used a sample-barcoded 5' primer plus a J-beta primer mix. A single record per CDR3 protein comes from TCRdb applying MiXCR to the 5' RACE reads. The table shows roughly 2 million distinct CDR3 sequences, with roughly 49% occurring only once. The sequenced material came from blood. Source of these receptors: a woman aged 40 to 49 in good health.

CDR3 residues: CSADPVKSGLSEQFF. The CDR3 DNA sequence: TGCAGTGCTGACCCCGTAAAATCAGGATTAAGTGAGCAGTTCTTC. The chain uses TRBV20-1 and TRBJ2-1; D is uncertain. V lost 5 bases to trimming and J lost 9 bases, with 23 bases between them. The CDR3 spans 15 residues. Germline lookup yields CDR1 DFQATT and CDR2 SNEGSKA (reference sequence).

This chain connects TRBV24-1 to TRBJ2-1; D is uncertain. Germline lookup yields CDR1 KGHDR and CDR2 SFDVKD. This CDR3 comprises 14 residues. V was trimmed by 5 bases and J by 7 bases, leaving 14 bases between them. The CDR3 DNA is TGTGCCACCAGTGCCCGGAAGGGTTTAAATGAGCAGTTCTTC. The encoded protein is CATSARKGLNEQFF.

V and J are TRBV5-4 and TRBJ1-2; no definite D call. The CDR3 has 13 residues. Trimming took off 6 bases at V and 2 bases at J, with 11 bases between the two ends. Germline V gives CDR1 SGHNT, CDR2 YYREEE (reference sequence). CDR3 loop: CASTTDSNYGYTF. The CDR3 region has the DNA TGTGCCAGCACCACGGATTCAAACTATGGCTACACCTTC.